This TCR beta chain was found in a study of blood T cells in healthy people across ages. The CDR3 runs to 15 residues. V lost 1 base to trimming and J lost 7 bases, with 14 bases between them. CDR1 and CDR2 (germline): SGHTA, FQGTGA. There are a few counts of this clonotype. Primers used in a second PCR of roughly 7 to 12 cycles were a sample-barcoded 5' primer and a J-beta primer mix. The authors tagged each cDNA molecule using a template-switch adaptor with 12 random nucleotides. One entry per CDR3 protein results from TCRdb running MiXCR on the 5' RACE reads. The sample carries some 760,000 distinct CDR3 sequences, around a quarter recorded once. These data were likewise used in another study, on T cells of mothers and their children.

The receptor was isolated from a boy aged 5-17 years in good health. The chain links TRBV7-3 to TRBJ2-1; the D is unclear. Source material: blood. CDR3 residues: CASSLSPAGRNEQFF. The CDR3 DNA sequence: TGTGCCAGCAGCTTAAGTCCAGCCGGAAGGAATGAGCAGTTCTTC.